This T cell receptor (beta chain) was captured in a study of technical replicates of blood from a few donors. Germline CDR1 reads SGHTA; CDR2 reads FQGTGA. The CDR3 sequence is 14 residues long. Germline trimming cut 0 bases from V and 9 bases from J; bases unmatched to any gene: 1. The data were produced by immunoSEQ multiplex PCR, yet TCRdb's version contains in-frame clones alone and is incomplete. Here the sample spans roughly 85,000 clones, 94% being singletons. The origin of this receptor is a human donor in good health. V and J are TRBV7-3 and TRBJ2-1; 11 nucleotides agree with TRBD2. The source material was T cells isolated from PBMCs. DNA of the CDR3: TGTGCCAGCAGCTTAACTAGCGGGGGGGGTGAGCAGTTCTTC. Translation gives CASSLTSGGGEQFF.